This T cell receptor (beta chain) was captured by sequencing in a study of beta chain features in type 1 diabetes. Study-wide results and limits: VDJ junctions sequenced from type 1 diabetes patients showed fewer insertions and more deletions.

This clone has more than one count but fewer than ten. Its antigen is not identified. Every donor provided one heparinised blood draw, which averaged approximately 100 mL. Of the isolated RNA, all was reverse transcribed, and so the sequenced material was expressed TCRB transcripts. Naive, central memory and regulatory T cell samples came to a mean of approximately 3.57 million reads. Produced via immunoSEQ multiplex PCR; TCRdb's table is partial and in-frame only. Of 120,000 to 150,000 clones in the sample, around 7% were seen once. This clonotype was obtained from a woman under 40 in good health. Input material: central memory CD4+ T cells from blood.

CDR3 region: CASSHWTGVGNEQFF. The DNA for the CDR3 is TGCGCCAGCAGCCACTGGACAGGGGTTGGCAATGAGCAGTTCTTC. The chain recombines TRBV4-3 with TRBJ2-1, with 9 bases identical to TRBD1. Trimming cost V 3 bases and J 6 bases; bases outside gene matches: 6. The germline V gene encodes CDR1 LGHNA and CDR2 YSLEER. The CDR3 length is 15 residues.